One and the same sample provided the 13 T cell receptor beta chains below, sequenced in a study of T-cell reconstitution after alpha-beta-depleted transplantation in children. TCRbeta library preparation incorporated unique molecular identifiers. TCRdb re-derived calls from the PCR reads in MiXCR, one entry per CDR3 protein. The sample contains almost 500,000 distinct CDR3 sequences, 10% of which appear only once. The input for sequencing was PBMCs, taken before TCRalphabeta/CD19-depleted stem cell transplant. The receptors were sampled from a child younger than 10 with inherited bone marrow failure, due to receive a stem cell transplant.

The CDR3 loop reads CASSLLVGGGEQYF. As DNA, the CDR3 is TGTGCCAGCAGCTTACTAGTGGGAGGCGGGGAGCAGTACTTC. The rearrangement uses TRBV11-2 and TRBJ2-7, with a tentative D call TRBD2 (6 bases). Germline CDR1 SGHAT, CDR2 FQNNGV. The CDR3 runs 14 residues. Trimming pared 2 bases from V and 7 bases from J, leaving 15 bases between. Full variable domain (remainder filled in from reference TRBV11-2 and TRBJ2-7): EAGVAQSPRYKIIEKRQSVAFWCNPISGHATLYWYQQILGQGPKLLIQFQNNGVVDDSQLPKDRFSAERLKGVDSTLKIQPAKLEDSAVYLCASSLLVGGGEQYFGPGTRLTVT.

This clonotype was seen ten or more times. The V gene is TRBV27, the J gene TRBJ2-4; 12 bases map to TRBD1. This CDR3 spans 17 amino acids. With 6 bases clipped from V and 3 bases from J, the junction kept 9 bases outside the gene matches. Germline CDR1 reads MNHEY; CDR2 reads SMNVEV (reference sequence). The CDR3 sequence is CASSPRDRGQGKNIQYF. CDR3 sequence (DNA): TGTGCCAGCAGCCCACGGGACAGGGGGCAGGGCAAAAACATTCAGTACTTC.

This clonotype was picked up many times. The genes are TRBV20-1 and TRBJ2-3; TRBD1 matches 8 bases. In germline, CDR1 is DFQATT, CDR2 SNEGSKA (reference sequence). The CDR3 has 13 amino acids. The V gene end was trimmed by 5 bases and the J gene end by 4 bases; junction bases not matched to a gene: 5. The CDR3: CSAPGQGSDTQYF. Here the CDR3 DNA reads TGCAGTGCTCCTGGACAGGGCTCAGATACGCAGTATTTT.

The sample holds many counts of this clonotype. The chain employs TRBV6-5 and TRBJ1-6; no firm D call. V was trimmed by 4 bases and J by 8 bases, leaving 21 bases between them. The CDR3 runs to 17 residues. The germline gives CDR1 MNHEY, CDR2 SVGAGI. CDR3 loop: CASSSPGYGRVDSPLHF. DNA of the CDR3: TGTGCCAGCAGTTCCCCTGGGTATGGGAGAGTGGATTCACCCCTCCACTTT.

This clonotype was seen only a few times. The chain joins TRBV6-1 to TRBJ2-7; 10 nucleotides align to TRBD2. V lost 5 bases, J lost 2 bases, and 6 bases stayed unmatched. The germline CDR1 and CDR2 sequences are MNHNS and SASEGT. The CDR3 has 15 amino acids. For the CDR3, the DNA is TGTGCCAGCAGTCAACTAGCGGGAATAACCTACGAGCAGTACTTC. Translated: CASSQLAGITYEQYF.

This clonotype was recorded many times. The chain combines TRBV10-3 with TRBJ2-3, with 7 bases that match TRBD1. The CDR3 spans 12 residues. V shed 9 bases, J shed 4 bases, and the junction held 4 bases outside the gene matches. The germline CDR1 and CDR2 sequences are ENHRY and SYGVKD. CDR3 DNA: TGTGCCATGGGACAGAGCCCAGATACGCAGTATTTT. Protein product: CAMGQSPDTQYF.

This clonotype was seen at least ten times. This chain connects TRBV4-1 to TRBJ2-1; TRBD1 agrees at 7 bases. The CDR3 consists of 16 residues. V trimming: 1 base; J trimming: 0 bases; junction bases outside the gene matches: 3. Germline lookup yields CDR1 MGHRA and CDR2 YSYEKL. The CDR3, as DNA: TGCGCCAGCAGCCAAGCGGACAGGCGCTCCTACAATGAGCAGTTCTTC. As protein: CASSQADRRSYNEQFF.

This clonotype was seen ten or more times. The chain combines TRBV3-1 with TRBJ2-5; 12 positions agree with TRBD2. The V and J ends lost 4 bases and 1 base, in that order; junction bases with no gene match: 10. In germline, CDR1 is LGHDT, CDR2 YNNKEL (reference sequence). The CDR3 is 18 amino acids. The CDR3, as DNA: TGTGCCAGCAGCCCGTCCCCGGGACTAGCGGGTCTCCAAGAGACCCAGTACTTC. Its protein is CASSPSPGLAGLQETQYF.

The V and J genes are TRBV13 and TRBJ2-6, with TRBD2 matching over 10 bases. The CDR3 contains 19 residues. The V gene end was trimmed by 5 bases and the J gene end by 4 bases; junction bases not matched to a gene: 14. Germline assignment: CDR1 PRHDT and CDR2 FYEKMQ (reference sequence). CDR3 loop: CASSPRPLAGESGANVLTF. CDR3 in DNA: TGTGCCAGCAGCCCAAGACCCCTAGCGGGAGAATCCGGGGCCAACGTCCTGACTTTC.

A few counts support this clonotype. The J gene is TRBJ1-5, the V gene TRBV28; TRBD1 is a possible D gene (6 bases). V was shortened by 5 bases and J by 2 bases, with 16 bases between the two germline ends. CDR1 MDHEN and CDR2 SYDVKM come from the germline V gene. The CDR3 length is 16 residues. The CDR3 nucleotides read TGTGCCAGCAGTCTTAGGGGCAGGGGTGGCAATCAGCCCCAGCATTTT. As protein: CASSLRGRGGNQPQHF.

This clonotype occurred a few times. This chain joins TRBV15 and TRBJ2-3, with 7 bases matching TRBD2. The CDR3 is 15 amino acids. Germline assignment: CDR1 LNHNV and CDR2 YYDKDF (reference sequence). The V segment lost 0 bases and the J segment 5 bases; nucleotides outside the gene matches: 5. CDR3 residues: CATSREGGSIDTQYF. In nucleotides, the CDR3 is TGTGCCACCAGCAGAGAAGGCGGGAGTATAGATACGCAGTATTTT. Based on the CDR3 plus reference TRBV15 and TRBJ2-3, the full variable domain is DAMVIQNPRYQVTQFGKPVTLSCSQTLNHNVMYWYQQKSSQAPKLLFHYYDKDFNNEADTPDNFQSRRPNTSFCFLDIRSPGLGDTAMYLCATSREGGSIDTQYFGPGTRLTVL.

There are many counts of this clonotype. The rearrangement uses TRBV7-9 and TRBJ2-5; D is unresolved. Trimming shortened V by 7 bases and J by 5 bases, and 11 bases separated the two germline ends. This CDR3 region has 12 residues. The germline V gene has CDR1 SEHNR and CDR2 FQNEAQ (reference sequence). CDR3 amino acids: CASTLDGETQYF. CDR3 nucleotides: TGTGCCAGCACCCTTGACGGGGAGACCCAGTACTTC.

This clonotype was observed many times. V is TRBV5-1 and J is TRBJ2-1; D unclear. Trimming took off 3 bases at V and 9 bases at J, with 7 bases between the two ends. Germline-derived CDR1 and CDR2 are SGHRS and YFSETQ. This CDR3 contains 11 residues. CDR3 in DNA: TGCGCCAGCAGCTCGGATGGTGAGCAGTTCTTC. Protein: CASSSDGEQFF.